The sample holds a few counts of the clone carrying this TCR beta chain. What it binds is not known. CDR3 length equals 12 residues. The germline CDR1 and CDR2 sequences are MGHRA and YSYEKL. The germline V and J ends were trimmed by 3 bases and 7 bases, with 10 bases remaining between them. This sample stems from a study of blood T cells in healthy people across ages. Overall study results and limits: In older individuals, TCR beta diversity per million T cells was lower, falling roughly linearly with age. Expanded clonotype changes were possibly confounded by unknown donor CMV status.

Together with a sample-barcoded 5' primer, a J-beta primer mix was included in a second PCR lasting roughly 6 to 12 cycles. Per sample, CDR3-containing paired-end reads numbered at least 3 million. MiXCR, run by TCRdb on the 5' RACE reads, gives a single entry per CDR3 protein. Of 1.5 million to 2 million distinct CDR3 sequences detected, less than 50% appear once; the ten largest clones hold more than 2%. Sequenced input: blood. This receptor was taken from a woman aged 40-49 years in good health. The chain links TRBV4-1 to TRBJ2-7; no definite D call. DNA for the CDR3: TGCGCCAGCAGCCAGGCAATGGGGGAGCAGTACTTC. This encodes CASSQAMGEQYF.